This section outlines one T cell receptor beta chain sequence together with its context. The target of this receptor is not known. Qualities for individual bases were not recorded, and no much larger clone is one base off. This sample stems from a study of T cell repertoires in cytomegalovirus infection (dated 2019 in TCRdb). Background on the whole study: Because public TCR beta signatures pointed to carriage of CMV infection together with the matching HLA type, the HLA type of each donor mattered for the analysis. Broad study findings and their caveats: The ex vivo response was dominated by HLA-C-restricted CMV-specific TCR beta clonotypes, which also provided the single most frequent clonotype in two of eight donors. Cumulative frequency of public TCR beta family members discriminated carriers of CMV infection plus the relevant HLA type in this cohort and an independent 352-donor cohort.

Via the germline V gene, CDR1 is SGHAT and CDR2 FQNNGV. V gives up 5 bases and J gives up 11 bases, and the segment between their germline ends measures 16 bases. Its CDR3 holds 13 amino acids, cysteine through phenylalanine. The DNA shown is the 39-base CDR3, in frame from base 1. The sequencer was an Illumina HiSeq 1500. In TCRdb, the public reads were trimmed at Q25 with fastp and aligned with MiXCR, with productive beta chains retained. Rows are combined by CDR3 protein, so each entry shows the most common genes and DNA. Across this sample there are about 160,000 distinct CDR3 sequences, with under 20% seen only once. Under 20% of the sample comes from the top ten.

The receptor's source is a human donor in good health (CMV status not recorded). Some clones in this sample may be carry-over from other donors' samples. The sequenced sample consisted of CD8+ T cells from PBMCs. The chain joins TRBV11-2 to TRBJ1-5; TRBD1 might be the D gene, on 5 matching bases. The CDR3 is CASSHGGVETQHF. The sequence in DNA is TGTGCCAGCAGCCATGGGGGGGTTGAGACCCAGCATTTT.